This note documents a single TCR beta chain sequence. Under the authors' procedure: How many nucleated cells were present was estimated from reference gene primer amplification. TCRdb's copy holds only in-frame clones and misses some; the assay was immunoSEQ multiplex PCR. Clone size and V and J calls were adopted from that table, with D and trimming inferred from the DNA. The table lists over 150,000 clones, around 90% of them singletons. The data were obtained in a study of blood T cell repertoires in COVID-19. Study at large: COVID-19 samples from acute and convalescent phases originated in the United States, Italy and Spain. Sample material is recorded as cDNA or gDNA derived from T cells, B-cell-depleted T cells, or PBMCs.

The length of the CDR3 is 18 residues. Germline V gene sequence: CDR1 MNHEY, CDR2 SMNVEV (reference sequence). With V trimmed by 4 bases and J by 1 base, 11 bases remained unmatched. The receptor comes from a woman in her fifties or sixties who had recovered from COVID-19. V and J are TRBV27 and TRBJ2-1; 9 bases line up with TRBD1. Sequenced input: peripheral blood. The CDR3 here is CASSSPFGDRVSYNEQFF. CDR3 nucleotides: TGTGCCAGCAGTTCCCCTTTCGGGGACAGGGTTTCCTACAATGAGCAGTTCTTC.